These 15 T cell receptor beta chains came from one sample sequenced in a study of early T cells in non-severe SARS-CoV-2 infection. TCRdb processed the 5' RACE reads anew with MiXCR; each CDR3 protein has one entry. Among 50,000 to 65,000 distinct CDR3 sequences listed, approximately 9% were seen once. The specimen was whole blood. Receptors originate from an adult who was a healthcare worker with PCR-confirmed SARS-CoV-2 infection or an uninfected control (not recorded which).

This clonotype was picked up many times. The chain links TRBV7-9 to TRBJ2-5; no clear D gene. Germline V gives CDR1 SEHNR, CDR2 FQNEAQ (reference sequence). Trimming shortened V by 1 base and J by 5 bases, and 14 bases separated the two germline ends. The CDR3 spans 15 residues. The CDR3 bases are TGTGCCAGCAGCTTAGTGGCAGCTAAGAGGGAGACCCAGTACTTC. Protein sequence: CASSLVAAKRETQYF.

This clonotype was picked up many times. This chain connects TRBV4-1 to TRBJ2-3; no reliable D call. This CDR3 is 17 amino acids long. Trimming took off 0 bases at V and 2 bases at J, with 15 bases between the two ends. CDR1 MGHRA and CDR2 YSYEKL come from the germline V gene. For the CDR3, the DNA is TGCGCCAGCAGCCAAGATGCCAGGCCAAGGCCCACAGATACGCAGTATTTT. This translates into CASSQDARPRPTDTQYF.

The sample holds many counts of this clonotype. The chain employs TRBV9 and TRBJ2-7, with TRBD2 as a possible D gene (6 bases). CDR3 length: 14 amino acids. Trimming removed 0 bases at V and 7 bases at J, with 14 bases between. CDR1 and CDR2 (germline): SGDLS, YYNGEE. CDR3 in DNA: TGTGCCAGCAGCGTAGATAGCGGTCTCAGGGAGCAGTACTTC. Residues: CASSVDSGLREQYF.

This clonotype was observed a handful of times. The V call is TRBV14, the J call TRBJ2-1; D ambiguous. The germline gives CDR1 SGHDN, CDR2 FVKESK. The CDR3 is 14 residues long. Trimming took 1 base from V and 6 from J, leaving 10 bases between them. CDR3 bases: TGTGCCAGCAGCCAAGTTTCGGGCGCCAATGAGCAGTTCTTC. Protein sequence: CASSQVSGANEQFF.

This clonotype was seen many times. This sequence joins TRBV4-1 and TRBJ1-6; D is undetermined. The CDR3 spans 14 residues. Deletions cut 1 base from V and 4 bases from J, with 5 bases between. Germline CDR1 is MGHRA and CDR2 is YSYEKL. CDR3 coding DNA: TGCGCCAGCAGCCAAGGACTGTATAATTCACCCCTCCACTTT. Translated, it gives CASSQGLYNSPLHF.

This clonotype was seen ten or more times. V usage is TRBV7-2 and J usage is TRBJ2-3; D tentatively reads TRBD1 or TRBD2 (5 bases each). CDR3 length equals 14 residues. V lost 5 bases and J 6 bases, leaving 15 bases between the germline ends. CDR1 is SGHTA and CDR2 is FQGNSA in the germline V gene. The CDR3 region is CASSPSLGVDTQYF. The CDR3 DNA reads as TGTGCCAGCAGCCCCTCACTAGGGGTGGATACGCAGTATTTT.

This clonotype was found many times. The CDR3: CATSIGQGGGTDTQYF. The CDR3, as DNA: TGTGCCACCAGCATAGGACAGGGTGGAGGTACAGATACGCAGTATTTT. This sequence joins TRBV15 and TRBJ2-3; 8 bases align to TRBD1. This CDR3 has 16 residues. The J segment lost 3 bases and the V segment lost 4 bases, leaving 9 bases of the junction unmatched. Germline V gives CDR1 LNHNV, CDR2 YYDKDF (reference sequence).

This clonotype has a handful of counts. The CDR3 sequence: CASSHLSPPGTSSNEQFF. CDR3 sequence (DNA): TGTGCCAGCAGCCATCTATCACCCCCCGGGACTAGCAGTAATGAGCAGTTCTTC. V is TRBV6-5 and J is TRBJ2-1; 9 bases match TRBD2. Per the germline V gene, CDR1 is MNHEY and CDR2 is SVGAGI. CDR3 length: 18 amino acids. V was clipped by 6 bases and J by 7 bases; unmatched bases: 19.

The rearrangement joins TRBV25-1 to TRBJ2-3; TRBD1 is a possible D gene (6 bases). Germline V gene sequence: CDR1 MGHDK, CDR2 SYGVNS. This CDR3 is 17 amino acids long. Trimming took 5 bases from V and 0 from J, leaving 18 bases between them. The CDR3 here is CASSTGHWTDSTDTQYF. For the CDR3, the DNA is TGTGCCAGCAGTACCGGACACTGGACAGATAGCACAGATACGCAGTATTTT. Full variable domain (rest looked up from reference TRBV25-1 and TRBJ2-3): EADIYQTPRYLVIGTGKKITLECSQTMGHDKMYWYQQDPGMELHLIHYSYGVNSTEKGDLSSESTVSRIRTEHFPLTLESARPSHTSQYLCASSTGHWTDSTDTQYFGPGTRLTVL.

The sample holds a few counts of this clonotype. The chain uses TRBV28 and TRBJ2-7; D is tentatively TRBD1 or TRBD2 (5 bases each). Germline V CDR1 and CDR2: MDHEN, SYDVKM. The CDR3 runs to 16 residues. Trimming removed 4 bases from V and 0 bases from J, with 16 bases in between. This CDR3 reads CASSSPGAEVSYEQYF. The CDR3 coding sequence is TGTGCCAGCAGTTCCCCCGGGGCAGAAGTCTCCTACGAGCAGTACTTC.

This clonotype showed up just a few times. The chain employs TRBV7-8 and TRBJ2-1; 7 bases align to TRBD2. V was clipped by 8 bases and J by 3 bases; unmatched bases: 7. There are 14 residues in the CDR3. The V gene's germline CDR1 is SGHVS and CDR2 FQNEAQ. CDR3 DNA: TGTGCCAGCGCCACGCGGGGGATCTACAATGAGCAGTTCTTC. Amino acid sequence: CASATRGIYNEQFF.

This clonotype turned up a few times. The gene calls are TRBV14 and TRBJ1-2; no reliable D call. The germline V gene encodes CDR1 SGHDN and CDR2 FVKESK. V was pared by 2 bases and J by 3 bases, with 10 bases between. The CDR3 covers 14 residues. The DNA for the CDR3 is TGTGCCAGCAGCCAACCCCGGGGAGACTATGGCTACACCTTC. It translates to CASSQPRGDYGYTF.

CDR3 nucleotide sequence: TGTGCCAGCAGCCAAGACGTGCAGGGCACAAGGGCCAACGTCCTGACTTTC. Its protein product is CASSQDVQGTRANVLTF. This chain uses TRBV4-2 with TRBJ2-6; D is possibly TRBD1 (5 bases). The CDR3 is 17 residues long. Germline values: CDR1 LGHNA, CDR2 YNFKEQ. V was pared by 0 bases and J by 5 bases, with 14 bases between.

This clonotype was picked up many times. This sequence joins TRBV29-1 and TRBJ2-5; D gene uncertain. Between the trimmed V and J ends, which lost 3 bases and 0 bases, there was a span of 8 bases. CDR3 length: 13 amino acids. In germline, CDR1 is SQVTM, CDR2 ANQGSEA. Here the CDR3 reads CSVEWQNQETQYF. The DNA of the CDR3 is TGCAGCGTTGAGTGGCAGAACCAAGAGACCCAGTACTTC.

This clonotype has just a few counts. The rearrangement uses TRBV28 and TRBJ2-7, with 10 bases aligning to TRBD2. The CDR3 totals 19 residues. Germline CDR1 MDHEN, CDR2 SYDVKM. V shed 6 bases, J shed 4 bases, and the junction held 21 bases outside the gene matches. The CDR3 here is CASSLPPETSGSSGYEQYF. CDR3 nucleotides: TGTGCCAGCAGCTTACCTCCGGAGACTAGCGGGTCCTCGGGGTACGAGCAGTACTTC.